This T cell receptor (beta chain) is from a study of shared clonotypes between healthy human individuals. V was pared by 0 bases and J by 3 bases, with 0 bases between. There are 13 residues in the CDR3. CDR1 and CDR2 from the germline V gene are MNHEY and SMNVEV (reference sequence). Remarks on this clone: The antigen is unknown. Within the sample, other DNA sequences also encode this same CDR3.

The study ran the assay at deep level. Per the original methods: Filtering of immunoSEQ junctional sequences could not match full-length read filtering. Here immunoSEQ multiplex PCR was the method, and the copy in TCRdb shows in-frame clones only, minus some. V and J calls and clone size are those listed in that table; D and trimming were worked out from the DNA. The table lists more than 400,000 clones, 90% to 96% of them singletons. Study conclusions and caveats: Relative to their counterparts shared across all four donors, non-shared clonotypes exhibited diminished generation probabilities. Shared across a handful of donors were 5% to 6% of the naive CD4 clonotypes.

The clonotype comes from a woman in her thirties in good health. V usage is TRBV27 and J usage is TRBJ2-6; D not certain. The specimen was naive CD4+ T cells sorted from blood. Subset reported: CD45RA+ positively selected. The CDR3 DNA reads TGTGCCAGCAGTTTATCTGGGGCCAACGTCCTGACTTTC. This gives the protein CASSLSGANVLTF.